This entry lists 19 T cell receptor beta chains sequenced from one sample in a study of vaccination and CD4 T cells after COVID-19. The antigens of these receptors remain unknown. Indicated treatment: roughly 11-day PBMC culture with coronavirus spike peptide pools or control peptides (ViraFEST assay). Cultured CD4+ T cells had their DNA profiled by the Oncomine TCR Beta short-read assay. TCRdb reanalysed the PCR reads using MiXCR and keeps one entry per CDR3 protein. The repertoire holds about 15,000 distinct CDR3 sequences, roughly 28% seen once, with 20% to 25% in the top ten. Material: cultured CD4+ T cells from blood. These receptors all stem from a human donor with COVID-19.

The chain employs TRBV18 and TRBJ2-7; no clear D gene. The germline V and J ends were trimmed by 3 bases and 5 bases, with 8 bases remaining between them. CDR3 length equals 12 residues. Germline values: CDR1 KGHSH, CDR2 LQKENI. The CDR3 loop reads CASSPMADEQYF. Here the CDR3 DNA reads TGTGCCAGCTCACCCATGGCCGACGAGCAGTACTTC.

For the CDR3, the DNA is TGTGCCAGCAGGGATAGCAATCAGCCCCAGCATTTT. Protein sequence: CASRDSNQPQHF. V and J are TRBV21-1 and TRBJ1-5. TRBV21-1 is a pseudogene. The CDR3 is 12 residues long.

By frequency in the sample, this clonotype is medium-sized. This chain uses TRBV19 with TRBJ1-2, with D unclear. Germline CDR1 LNHDA, CDR2 SQIVND (reference sequence). V dropped 5 bases and J dropped 5 bases, with 9 bases sitting between them. The CDR3 consists of 12 residues. The CDR3 coding sequence is TGTGCCAGTAGTCTCATGGGTTATGGCTACACCTTC. Residues: CASSLMGYGYTF.

V is TRBV11-3 and J is TRBJ1-1, with TRBD1 identical over 8 bases. Looked up from germline, CDR1 is SGHNT and CDR2 is YENEEA. The length of the CDR3 is 14 residues. V was pared by 2 bases and J by 1 base, with 0 bases of the junction left unmatched. This CDR3 is CASSLQGANTEAFF. Written as DNA, the CDR3 is TGTGCCAGCAGCTTACAGGGGGCGAACACTGAAGCTTTCTTT.

This chain joins TRBV18 and TRBJ1-5, with D uncertain. This CDR3 contains 14 residues. V dropped 2 bases and J dropped 0 bases, with 5 bases sitting between them. CDR1 is KGHSH and CDR2 is LQKENI in the germline V gene. CDR3 nucleotide sequence: TGTGCCAGCTCACCATTGGTTAGCAATCAGCCCCAGCATTTT. Translation gives CASSPLVSNQPQHF.

This clonotype appeared a few times. This chain connects TRBV20-1 to TRBJ1-1, with no clear D. Trimming shortened V by 3 bases and J by 6 bases, and 17 bases separated the two germline ends. The germline CDR1 and CDR2 sequences are DFQATT and SNEGSKA (reference sequence). This CDR3 region has 14 residues. CDR3 in amino acids: CSASWEGRHAEAFF. CDR3 coding DNA: TGCAGTGCTAGTTGGGAGGGCCGTCACGCTGAAGCTTTCTTT.

The V gene is TRBV7-9, the J gene TRBJ2-3; the D is unclear. The CDR3 runs to 13 residues. The germline gives CDR1 SEHNR, CDR2 FQNEAQ (reference sequence). V was shortened by 8 bases and J by 6 bases, with 15 bases between the two germline ends. The CDR3, as DNA: TGTGCCAGCCTCTCCTTCGTGTCTGATACGCAGTATTTT. Translation: CASLSFVSDTQYF.

The rearrangement links TRBV6-1 to TRBJ2-2; D assignment may be TRBD1 or TRBD2 (5 bases each). Per the germline V gene, CDR1 is MNHNS and CDR2 is SASEGT. The CDR3 totals 16 residues. V was clipped by 2 bases and J by 6 bases, with 16 bases between them. The CDR3 DNA is TGTGCCAGCAGTGAACAGGGACCCGCCGTCCCCGGGGAGCTGTTTTTT. Its protein is CASSEQGPAVPGELFF.

This clonotype appeared a few times. This rearrangement joins TRBV27 to TRBJ1-5, with a possible D match to TRBD1 (6 bases). Germline V gives CDR1 MNHEY, CDR2 SMNVEV (reference sequence). Trimming shortened V by 8 bases and J by 4 bases, and 21 bases separated the two germline ends. The CDR3 is 16 amino acids. CDR3 DNA sequence: TGTGCCAGCGGAAGAGGGGGTAGGGGTGGAAATCAGCCCCAGCATTTT. This encodes CASGRGGRGGNQPQHF.

This chain connects TRBV6-1 to TRBJ1-5; possibly TRBD1 for D (6 bases). Germline V lookup: CDR1 MNHNS, CDR2 SASEGT. Trimming shortened V by 3 bases and J by 3 bases, and 15 bases separated the two germline ends. CDR3 length: 16 residues. The CDR3 bases are TGTGCCAGCAGTGAGAGCACAGGGCGGGTCAATCAGCCCCAGCATTTT. It specifies CASSESTGRVNQPQHF.

The chain carries TRBV6-5 and TRBJ1-1, with D hard to call. CDR1 MNHEY and CDR2 SVGAGI come from the germline V gene. Trimming took off 2 bases at V and 1 base at J, with 8 bases between the two ends. This CDR3 region has 14 residues. The CDR3 DNA is TGTGCCAGCAGTTACCGGTCGACGAACACTGAAGCTTTCTTT. Protein: CASSYRSTNTEAFF.

V and J are TRBV6-5 and TRBJ2-5; possibly TRBD1 or TRBD2 for D (6 bases each). Germline V gene lookup returns CDR1 MNHEY and CDR2 SVGAGI. Trimming took off 0 bases at V and 5 bases at J, with 10 bases between the two ends. CDR3 length: 14 residues. CDR3 coding DNA: TGTGCCAGCAGTTACTCTGGGGGGCGGGAGACCCAGTACTTC. Its protein is CASSYSGGRETQYF.

The V call is TRBV25-1, the J call TRBJ2-5; D unclear. This CDR3 is built from 14 residues. Germline CDR1 MGHDK, CDR2 SYGVNS. V lost 4 bases and J 3 bases, leaving 12 bases between the germline ends. CDR3 coding DNA: TGTGCCAGCAGTGCCCCCGGGTCCAAAGAGACCCAGTACTTC. Translated, it gives CASSAPGSKETQYF.

V and J are TRBV25-1 and TRBJ2-7; possibly TRBD2 for D (5 bases). Germline V gene sequence: CDR1 MGHDK, CDR2 SYGVNS. The germline V and J ends were trimmed by 10 bases and 2 bases, with 15 bases remaining between them. This CDR3 is 13 amino acids long. Written as DNA, the CDR3 is TGTGCCACCAGCAGAGGGTTTCCCTACGAGCAGTACTTC. This sequence encodes CATSRGFPYEQYF.

The chain carries TRBV5-4 and TRBJ2-2, with TRBD1 matching 8 bases. Germline assignment: CDR1 SGHNT and CDR2 YYREEE (reference sequence). This CDR3 region has 14 residues. After removal of 6 bases from V and 6 bases from J, the junction contained 7 bases not matched to a gene. The CDR3 sequence is CASTAGQVPGELFF. DNA for the CDR3: TGTGCCAGCACCGCGGGACAGGTCCCCGGGGAGCTGTTTTTT.

The CDR3 DNA reads TGTGCCAGCAATAGTCAAGGGGTCGGTCAGCCCCAGCATTTT. Amino acid sequence: CASNSQGVGQPQHF. V usage is TRBV2 and J usage is TRBJ1-5, with D possibly TRBD1 on 5 matching bases. The V gene lost 7 bases and the J gene lost 6 bases, with 16 bases spanning the gap. Germline V gene data show CDR1 as SNHLY and CDR2 as FYNNEI. CDR3 length equals 14 residues.

The chain links TRBV29-1 to TRBJ2-3, with TRBD2 identical over 8 bases. The V gene's germline CDR1 is SQVTM and CDR2 ANQGSEA. The V and J ends lost 7 bases and 0 bases, in that order; junction bases with no gene match: 3. The CDR3 length is 13 residues. The CDR3 bases are TGCAGCGCCGGGGGGGGGAGCACAGATACGCAGTATTTT. Protein: CSAGGGSTDTQYF.

The rearrangement links TRBV20-1 to TRBJ1-1; 11 bases align to TRBD1. Germline values: CDR1 DFQATT, CDR2 SNEGSKA (reference sequence). There are 14 residues in the CDR3. The CDR3 region has the DNA TGCAGCCCTGGACAGGGGGCTTGGAACACTGAAGCTTTCTTT. It translates to CSPGQGAWNTEAFF.

This clonotype was detected a few times. The gene calls are TRBV11-2 and TRBJ2-3; weak D call: TRBD2 (5 bases). The V and J ends lost 5 bases and 6 bases respectively, with 9 bases between them. CDR1 is SGHAT and CDR2 is FQNNGV in the germline V gene. The CDR3 is 12 residues long. The CDR3 DNA reads TGTGCCAGCAGCCCGCGCGGGGATACGCAGTATTTT. It specifies CASSPRGDTQYF.